This T cell receptor (beta chain) was sequenced for a study of blood T cell repertoires in COVID-19. Study information: Acute and convalescent COVID-19 specimens originated in the United States, Italy and Spain.

The authors' processing: Amplifying reference gene primers gave estimates of nucleated cell counts. TCRdb keeps only in-frame clones here, not all; method: immunoSEQ multiplex PCR. V and J calls and clone size are as listed in that table; D and trimming were resolved from the DNA. The data show roughly 140,000 clones, with roughly 82% seen just once and 9% to 10% held by the top ten. Trimming left V 5 bases short and J 4 bases short, with 14 bases between. Per the germline V gene, CDR1 is LGHNA and CDR2 is YSLEER. The CDR3 totals 15 residues. The chain couples TRBV4-3 to TRBJ2-2; D is perhaps TRBD2 (6 bases). The specimen was peripheral blood. The sequence was obtained from a woman aged 45-60 years with acute or convalescent COVID-19. The CDR3 here is CASSERRDPTGELFF. CDR3 DNA: TGCGCCAGCAGCGAGAGGCGGGATCCCACCGGGGAGCTGTTTTTT.